In its sample, the clone carrying this T cell receptor beta chain was seen once. Repertoires were generated with immunoSEQ multiplex PCR, while TCRdb's copy carries only in-frame clones and drops some. The data contain 180,000 or so clones, roughly 90% of them singletons. This record comes from a study of blood T cell repertoires in COVID-19. V lost 3 bases, J lost 11 bases, and 16 bases lay in between. Germline CDR1 ENHRY, CDR2 SYGVKD. This CDR3 has 13 amino acids. The receptor was isolated from a woman in her forties or fifties with acute or convalescent COVID-19. The sequencing input was peripheral blood. The chain links TRBV10-3 to TRBJ1-1; D gene ambiguous. CDR3 sequence: CAISEDKSRWAFF. For the CDR3, the DNA is TGTGCCATCAGTGAAGATAAGTCGCGATGGGCTTTCTTT.